The rows below give T cell receptor beta chains drawn from one sample of a study of OX40 agonist ivuxolimab in advanced cancers. Here immunoSEQ multiplex PCR was the method, and the copy in TCRdb shows in-frame clones only, minus some. The top ten hold 1.3% of the sample, which has 72,000 or so clones, 87% seen once. The sequenced sample was CD4+ or CD8+ T cells sorted from blood, obtained in a trial of the OX40 agonist ivuxolimab. Receptor source: an adult with an advanced solid tumor such as melanoma, head and neck, liver or kidney cancer. CDR3s include the opening cysteine and the closing phenylalanine or tryptophan. A D gene is named only where the DNA matches it firmly. Size values are once, few and many counts, or a class for expanded clones, and some rows have none.

clone size,J gene,D gene,CDR3 length,V gene,CDR3 protein,CDR3 DNA
.,TRBJ2-2,.,14,TRBV7-2,CASSVDRNTGELFF,TGTGCCAGCAGCGTAGACAGGAACACCGGGGAGCTGTTTTTT
.,TRBJ2-4,.,15,TRBV19,CASSIVRAAKNIQYF,TGTGCCAGTAGTATAGTCCGGGCGGCCAAAAACATTCAGTACTTC
.,TRBJ2-7,TRBD1,15,TRBV7-7,CASSLDGTGVYEQYF,TGTGCTAGCAGCTTGGACGGGACAGGAGTCTACGAGCAGTACTTC
.,TRBJ2-1,TRBD1,17,TRBV29-1,CSVAGQGGFLLYNEQFF,TGCAGCGTTGCTGGACAGGGGGGATTCCTCCTCTACAATGAGCAGTTCTTC
.,TRBJ2-3,TRBD2,14,TRBV10-3,CAILSGRATDTQYF,TGTGCCATCCTTAGCGGGAGGGCAACAGATACGCAGTATTTT
.,TRBJ1-1,.,15,TRBV28,CASSSPGGVNTEAFF,TGTGCCAGCAGTTCCCCGGGAGGGGTGAACACTGAAGCTTTCTTT
.,TRBJ1-5,.,12,TRBV30,CAWSGGNQPQHF,TGTGCCTGGAGCGGGGGGAATCAGCCCCAGCATTTT
.,TRBJ2-1,TRBD1,17,TRBV9,CASSPRQGRSSYNEQFF,TGTGCCAGCAGCCCGCGACAGGGAAGGAGCTCCTACAATGAGCAGTTCTTC
.,TRBJ2-3,.,15,TRBV15,CATSQGPGDTDTQYF,TGTGCCACCAGCCAAGGCCCAGGGGACACAGATACGCAGTATTTT
few,TRBJ1-2,.,15,TRBV5-5,CASSPGTGTNYGYTF,TGTGCCAGCAGCCCTGGGACGGGGACGAACTATGGCTACACCTTC